These 20 T cell receptor beta chains were sequenced from one sample in a study of response to subunit inactivated influenza vaccine. TCRdb called the RT-PCR reads again in MiXCR, with one record for every CDR3 protein. The data contain 150,000 to 200,000 distinct CDR3 sequences, roughly 12% of them singletons. The sample also formed part of further work on T cells expressing NK-cell markers. That source adds: The TCR beta cDNA came from 5'RACE template switching with UMIs.

The sample consisted of CD8+ T cells sorted from PBMCs, taken roughly 12 days after vaccination. The receptors were sampled from a middle-aged man who received an inactivated influenza vaccine.

The chain uses TRBV30 and TRBJ2-3; 8 bases line up with TRBD1. With V trimmed by 1 base and J by 2 bases, 11 bases remained unmatched. From germline, CDR1 is GTSNPN and CDR2 SVGIG (reference sequence). The CDR3 has 17 residues. CDR3 residues: CAWSARQGSLSTDTQYF. CDR3 nucleotide sequence: TGTGCCTGGAGTGCGAGACAGGGGAGCTTATCCACAGATACGCAGTATTTT.

The V and J genes are TRBV11-2 and TRBJ2-7; 10 bases are shared with TRBD1. Trimming cost V 1 base and J 7 bases; bases outside gene matches: 4. The germline gives CDR1 SGHAT, CDR2 FQNNGV. The CDR3 consists of 14 residues. The CDR3 DNA reads TGTGCCAGCAGCTTAGTGGGGACAGGGGTGGAGCAGTACTTC. Residues: CASSLVGTGVEQYF.

This clonotype has more than one count but fewer than ten. The chain employs TRBV6-2 or TRBV6-3 and TRBJ2-7, with TRBD1 as a possible D gene (5 bases). CDR3 size: 14 residues. CDR1 MNHEY and CDR2 SVGEGT come from the germline V gene. V lost 3 bases and J lost 0, with 9 bases in between. The CDR3 loop reads CASSYTTGSYEQYF. For the CDR3, the DNA is TGTGCCAGCAGTTATACCACAGGCTCCTACGAGCAGTACTTC.

This clonotype was picked up many times. V is TRBV24-1 and J is TRBJ2-2; perhaps TRBD1 as D (5 bases). This CDR3 comprises 15 residues. V dropped 0 bases and J dropped 4 bases, with 8 bases sitting between them. The V gene's germline CDR1 is KGHDR and CDR2 SFDVKD. The CDR3: CATSDLTGPTGELFF. In nucleotides, the CDR3 is TGTGCCACCAGTGATTTGACAGGACCCACCGGGGAGCTGTTTTTT.

V is TRBV7-8 and J is TRBJ1-2; 9 bases align to TRBD1. The CDR3 is made up of 17 amino acids. The V gene end was trimmed by 4 bases and the J gene end by 5 bases; junction bases not matched to a gene: 14. Germline CDR1 SGHVS, CDR2 FQNEAQ. CDR3 protein: CASSSTVPRTGEYGYTF. CDR3 bases: TGTGCCAGCAGCTCGACGGTACCAAGGACAGGGGAGTATGGCTACACCTTC.

Only a few counts were recorded for this clonotype. The V gene is TRBV24-1, the J gene TRBJ1-5; D gene unclear. This CDR3 comprises 13 residues. V was clipped by 4 bases and J by 8 bases, with 11 bases between them. CDR1 and CDR2 from the germline V gene are KGHDR and SFDVKD. CDR3 sequence reads: CATSENYGEPQHF. In DNA, the CDR3 is TGTGCCACCAGTGAAAATTACGGAGAGCCCCAGCATTTT.

The chain uses TRBV12-3 or TRBV12-4 and TRBJ2-5, with TRBD1 matching over 10 bases. This CDR3 has 14 residues. With 6 bases clipped from V and 4 bases from J, the junction kept 5 bases outside the gene matches. The CDR3 region has the DNA TGTGCCAGCAGATCGACAGGGGGCCTAGAGACCCAGTACTTC. It yields the protein CASRSTGGLETQYF.

The J gene is TRBJ2-1, the V gene TRBV9; 8 positions agree with TRBD1. Germline CDR1 and CDR2: SGDLS and YYNGEE. There are 14 residues in the CDR3. V gave up 0 bases and J gave up 6 bases; unmatched junction bases: 2. The CDR3 bases are TGTGCCAGCAGCGTAGCTGACAGGGGCAATGAGCAGTTCTTC. Translating it yields CASSVADRGNEQFF.

This clonotype was seen more than once but under ten times. The chain recombines TRBV28 with TRBJ1-5; no reliable D call. CDR1 and CDR2 (germline): MDHEN, SYDVKM. The CDR3 is 12 amino acids. Between the trimmed V and J ends, which lost 2 bases and 3 bases, there was a span of 2 bases. The CDR3 reads CASSLDNQPQHF. CDR3 DNA sequence: TGTGCCAGCAGTTTAGACAATCAGCCCCAGCATTTT.

This clonotype was detected only a few times. The V and J genes are TRBV29-1 and TRBJ1-2; unclear D gene. The ends were cut back, 2 bases at V and 13 bases at J, with 20 bases in the middle. The CDR3 extends over 13 amino acids. Per germline, CDR1 SQVTM and CDR2 ANQGSEA. CDR3 nucleotides: TGCAGCGTTGAATCTCTTGGAGGCCCAAGCCCCACCTTC. This sequence encodes CSVESLGGPSPTF. Variable domain in full (rest from reference TRBV29-1 and TRBJ1-2): SAVISQKPSRDICQRGTSLTIQCQVDSQVTMMFWYRQQPGQSLTLIATANQGSEATYESGFVIDKFPISRPNLTFSTLTVSNMSPEDSSIYLCSVESLGGPSPTFGSGTRLTVV.

This clonotype was detected only a few times. This chain connects TRBV10-3 to TRBJ2-1; 7 bases map to TRBD2. The CDR3 has 20 amino acids. Germline values: CDR1 ENHRY, CDR2 SYGVKD. The V and J ends lost 0 bases and 0 bases, in that order; junction bases with no gene match: 14. The CDR3 region has the DNA TGTGCCATCAGTGAGTCGAGGGCTAGCGGATATTTTAGCTCCTACAATGAGCAGTTCTTC. It is translated as CAISESRASGYFSSYNEQFF.

This clonotype occurred a few times. The chain couples TRBV6-1 to TRBJ1-2; D gene unclear. V lost 2 bases, J lost 4 bases, and 14 bases lay in between. Germline CDR1 is MNHNS and CDR2 is SASEGT. This CDR3 region has 15 residues. The CDR3 DNA reads TGTGCCAGCAGTGAAAGTGGCGGCGGATTCTATGGCTACACCTTC. Residues: CASSESGGGFYGYTF.

The chain joins TRBV20-1 to TRBJ2-1; D remains ambiguous. The CDR3 is 13 residues long. The V gene lost 1 base and the J gene lost 0 bases, with 4 bases spanning the gap. The germline gives CDR1 DFQATT, CDR2 SNEGSKA (reference sequence). This CDR3 reads CSARGISYNEQFF. In nucleotides, the CDR3 is TGCAGTGCTAGAGGAATCTCCTACAATGAGCAGTTCTTC.

The genes are TRBV4-2 and TRBJ2-3; maybe TRBD2 (6 bases). Deletions cut 0 bases from V and 3 bases from J, with 13 bases between. Germline assignment: CDR1 LGHNA and CDR2 YNFKEQ. The CDR3 runs 16 residues. This chain's CDR3 is CASSQDWGERTDTQYF. The CDR3 DNA is TGTGCCAGCAGCCAAGACTGGGGGGAGAGGACAGATACGCAGTATTTT.

This clonotype was seen many times. This rearrangement joins TRBV12-3 or TRBV12-4 to TRBJ2-5, with 7 bases lining up with TRBD2. This CDR3 region has 15 residues. V lost 7 bases and J lost 4; bases outside the gene matches: 12. In DNA, the CDR3 is TGTGCCAGCACCCCGGGGGGTAGCGTTGGAGAGACCCAGTACTTC. It codes for CASTPGGSVGETQYF.

This clonotype was detected a few times. This rearrangement joins TRBV20-1 to TRBJ1-5; TRBD1 is a possible D gene (6 bases). This CDR3 spans 13 amino acids. The germline V gene encodes CDR1 DFQATT and CDR2 SNEGSKA (reference sequence). V shed 1 base and J shed 5 bases, with 9 bases lying between them. In DNA form, the CDR3 reads TGCAGTGCTAGAGCGGACAGATATCAGCCCCAGCATTTT. This encodes CSARADRYQPQHF.

In its sample, this clonotype was seen a few times. This sequence joins TRBV27 and TRBJ1-6; D perhaps matches TRBD1 (5 bases). The germline gives CDR1 MNHEY, CDR2 SMNVEV (reference sequence). V was pared by 2 bases and J by 4 bases, with 6 bases between. CDR3 length: 14 amino acids. For the CDR3, the DNA is TGTGCCAGCAGTTTAAGGGGATATAATTCACCCCTCCACTTT. Its protein product is CASSLRGYNSPLHF.

Of note for this clonotype: A read error may account for a junction end that differs from germline. This chain connects TRBV25-1 to TRBJ1-2; D ambiguous. Germline CDR1 is MGHDK and CDR2 is SYGVNS. The CDR3 length is 13 residues. As DNA, the CDR3 is TGTGCCGGCAGTCGCTCCATACGCTATGGCTACACCTTC. It yields the protein CAGSRSIRYGYTF.

V gene TRBV7-2 combines with J gene TRBJ2-7; 7 bases are a match to TRBD2. J was trimmed by 4 bases and V by 4 bases; bases with no gene match: 7. The CDR3 is made up of 14 amino acids. Germline V CDR1 and CDR2: SGHTA, FQGNSA. Here the CDR3 DNA reads TGTGCCAGCAGCTACCTAGGACTAGTATACGAGCAGTACTTC. Translation gives CASSYLGLVYEQYF.

This clonotype was counted ten times or more. The rearrangement links TRBV27 to TRBJ2-7; D tentatively reads TRBD1 or TRBD2 (5 bases each). The germline V and J ends were trimmed by 6 bases and 1 base, with 16 bases remaining between them. CDR1 MNHEY and CDR2 SMNVEV come from the germline V gene (reference sequence). CDR3 length: 15 amino acids. The CDR3 DNA reads TGTGCCAGCAGCCCTTTTGGGACGGGGTCCTACGAGCAGTACTTC. Its protein product is CASSPFGTGSYEQYF.